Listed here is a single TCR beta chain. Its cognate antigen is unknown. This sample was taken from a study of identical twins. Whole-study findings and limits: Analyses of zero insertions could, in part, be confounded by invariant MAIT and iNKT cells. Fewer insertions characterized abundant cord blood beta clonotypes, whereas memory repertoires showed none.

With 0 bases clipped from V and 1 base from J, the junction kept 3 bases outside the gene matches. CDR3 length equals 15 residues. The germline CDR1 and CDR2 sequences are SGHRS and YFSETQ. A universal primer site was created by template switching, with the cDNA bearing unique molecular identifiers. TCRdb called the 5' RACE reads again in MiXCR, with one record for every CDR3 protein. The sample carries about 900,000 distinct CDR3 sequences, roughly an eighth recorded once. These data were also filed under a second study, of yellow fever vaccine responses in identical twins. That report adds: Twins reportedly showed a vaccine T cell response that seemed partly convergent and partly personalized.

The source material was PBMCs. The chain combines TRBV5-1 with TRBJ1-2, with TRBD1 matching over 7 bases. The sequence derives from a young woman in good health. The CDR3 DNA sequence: TGCGCCAGCAGCTTGGCCGGGGACAGTAACTATGGCTACACCTTC. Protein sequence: CASSLAGDSNYGYTF.